These 6 T cell receptor beta chains were sequenced from one sample in a study of regulatory and conventional T cells in RAG deficiency. Blood CD4+ CD25-low CD127-high conventional T cells supplied the genomic DNA template. TCRdb's copy holds only in-frame clones and misses some; the assay was immunoSEQ multiplex PCR. The table records 45,000 to 50,000 clones, about 87% of them present only once. This sample was also put to use in a study of regulatory T cells. That work states: The primer mix had 52 TRBV and 13 TRBJ primers.

The sample taken for sequencing was CD4+ effector T cells sorted from blood. Receptors originate from a human donor in good health.

V is TRBV29-1 and J is TRBJ2-7; D is possibly TRBD2 (6 bases). Trimming removed 4 bases from V and 0 bases from J, with 13 bases in between. The CDR3 sequence is 14 residues long. The germline V gene has CDR1 SQVTM and CDR2 ANQGSEA. The CDR3 region is CSVVTGVSSYEQYF. Written as DNA, the CDR3 is TGCAGCGTTGTTACGGGAGTAAGCTCCTACGAGCAGTACTTC.

This sequence joins TRBV28 and TRBJ2-4; the D is unclear. V was clipped by 1 base and J by 0 bases, with 4 bases between them. This CDR3 region has 14 residues. Germline CDR1 MDHEN, CDR2 SYDVKM. This chain's CDR3 is CASSLSLAKNIQYF. DNA for the CDR3: TGTGCCAGCAGTTTATCGCTAGCCAAAAACATTCAGTACTTC.

The gene calls are TRBV11-2 and TRBJ2-1, with a tentative D call TRBD1 (5 bases). The CDR3 runs to 14 residues. The germline V gene has CDR1 SGHAT and CDR2 FQNNGV. Trimming stripped 1 base from V and 3 bases from J, with 7 bases between. CDR3 sequence reads: CASSLVDSYNEQFF. The CDR3 region has the DNA TGTGCCAGCAGCTTAGTCGACAGCTACAATGAGCAGTTCTTC.

V gene TRBV19 combines with J gene TRBJ2-6, with 16 nucleotides matching TRBD2. V trimming: 6 bases; J trimming: 1 base; junction bases outside the gene matches: 12. This CDR3 has 21 amino acids. Germline V gene data show CDR1 as LNHDA and CDR2 as SQIVND (reference sequence). In nucleotides, the CDR3 is TGTGCCAGTAGGAAACCCGGGACTAGCGGGAGGGCCTTATCTGGGGCCAACGTCCTGACTTTC. Translating it yields CASRKPGTSGRALSGANVLTF.

V usage is TRBV6-5 and J usage is TRBJ2-3; perhaps TRBD1 as D (6 bases). The germline CDR1 and CDR2 sequences are MNHEY and SVGAGI. The V gene lost 11 bases and the J gene lost 2 bases, with 14 bases spanning the gap. The CDR3 spans 13 residues. The CDR3 region is CASSRDNTDTQYF. The CDR3 DNA reads TGTGCCTCCTCCCGGGACAACACAGATACGCAGTATTTT.

This rearrangement joins TRBV11-2 to TRBJ2-7; D unclear. This CDR3 contains 15 residues. Germline V lookup: CDR1 SGHAT, CDR2 FQNNGV. Trimming removed 0 bases from V and 2 bases from J, with 11 bases in between. This CDR3 reads CASSLDPSNTYEQYF. CDR3 sequence (DNA): TGTGCCAGCAGCTTAGATCCGAGCAATACCTACGAGCAGTACTTC.